This note documents a single T cell receptor (beta chain) sequence. The sample belongs to a study of CD8 T cells in Susac syndrome. TCR beta sequences were obtained from blood CD8+ and CD4+ T cells. FACS enriched CD8+ TEMRA cells, while bulk CD8+ and CD4+ were negatively isolated. After extraction with the RNeasy kit, 0.5 to 1 ug of the RNA was reverse transcribed using random hexamers. The method of amplification for TCR beta CDR3 was immunoSEQ multiplex PCR, covering 54 Vbeta and 13 Jbeta. TCRdb re-called the immunoSEQ multiplex PCR reads through MiXCR, storing one row per CDR3 protein. The sample consists of under 200,000 distinct CDR3 sequences, around 96% of them appearing once. This CDR3 spans 15 amino acids. Germline lookup yields CDR1 SQVTM and CDR2 ANQGSEA. The V segment lost 6 bases and the J segment 2 bases; nucleotides outside the gene matches: 12.

The sequenced sample was CD8+ T cells from PBMCs. This TCR was recovered from a human donor with multiple sclerosis. The chain has TRBV29-1 and TRBJ2-7; 8 bases map to TRBD1. The CDR3, as DNA: TGCAGCGTCGCCGACAGGGGCAGGATACCCTACGAGCAGTACTTC. The encoded protein is CSVADRGRIPYEQYF.